The next 10 T cell receptor beta chains were all read from a single sample in a study of CXCR3-negative and CXCR3-positive naive CD8 T cells. UMI-labeled 5' RACE yielded the TRB cDNA libraries. TCRdb reanalyzed the 5' RACE reads, giving one entry per CDR3 protein sequence and no DNA. Recorded for this sample: approximately 38,000 distinct CDR3 sequences. What was sequenced was memory CD8+ T cells from blood. Receptors were obtained from a human donor in good health. Some clones in this sample may be carry-over from other donors' samples.

The chain couples TRBV2 to TRBJ2-3; TCRdb proposes TRBD1, but this gene call is untestable without DNA. CDR1 and CDR2 (germline): SNHLY, FYNNEI. The CDR3 covers 15 residues. CDR3 sequence reads: CASRYRTGPEDTQYF.

CDR3 in amino acids: CASSVGVGINYEQYF. V usage is TRBV9 and J usage is TRBJ2-7. Per germline, CDR1 SGDLS and CDR2 YYNGEE. There are 15 residues in the CDR3.

J is TRBJ2-1 and V is TRBV3-1; TCRdb gives TRBD2 as the D gene, but with no DNA this cannot be confirmed. This CDR3 is built from 17 residues. Germline-derived CDR1 and CDR2 are LGHDT and YNNKEL (reference sequence). CDR3 residues: CASSQDPAGGPYNEQFF.

The J gene is TRBJ2-3, the V gene TRBV28; TCRdb reports TRBD2, a call that lacks DNA to check it against. CDR1 MDHEN and CDR2 SYDVKM come from the germline V gene. The CDR3 totals 18 residues. CDR3 amino acids: CASSFLAGGPTSTDTQYF.

V is TRBV7-3 and J is TRBJ2-7; TCRdb selects TRBD2, and the lack of DNA leaves this call unchecked. This CDR3 is built from 15 residues. Germline assignment: CDR1 SGHTA and CDR2 FQGTGA. CDR3 loop: CASSPLQEFSYEQYF.

The chain is built from TRBV7-3 and TRBJ2-7; the D call of TRBD1 rests on TCRdb alone, since no DNA is present to check it. This CDR3 is built from 14 residues. Germline V CDR1 and CDR2: SGHTA, FQGTGA. The CDR3 loop reads CASSLTSGNYEQYF.

J is TRBJ1-6 and V is TRBV29-1; TCRdb's D call, TRBD1, is unchecked because there is no DNA. The CDR3 runs 13 residues. Germline loops: CDR1 SQVTM, CDR2 ANQGSEA. The CDR3: CSVGDREGSPHHF.

J is TRBJ2-1 and V is TRBV20-1; TCRdb returns TRBD1, unconfirmable since there is no DNA. In germline, CDR1 is DFQATT, CDR2 SNEGSKA (reference sequence). This CDR3 has 13 residues. CDR3 sequence: CSARALTYNEQFF.

Judged by frequency, this clonotype is medium-sized. This rearrangement joins TRBV30 to TRBJ1-1; the TRBD1 assignment by TCRdb is unverifiable without DNA. The CDR3 runs 13 residues. Looked up from germline, CDR1 is GTSNPN and CDR2 is SVGIG (reference sequence). CDR3 loop: CAWSQDGTTEAFF.

The V gene is TRBV29-1, the J gene TRBJ2-2; the D call from TCRdb, TRBD1, cannot be confirmed without DNA. This CDR3 comprises 18 residues. Germline-derived CDR1 and CDR2 are SQVTM and ANQGSEA. CDR3 amino acids: CSVEDLQSGGANTGELFF.